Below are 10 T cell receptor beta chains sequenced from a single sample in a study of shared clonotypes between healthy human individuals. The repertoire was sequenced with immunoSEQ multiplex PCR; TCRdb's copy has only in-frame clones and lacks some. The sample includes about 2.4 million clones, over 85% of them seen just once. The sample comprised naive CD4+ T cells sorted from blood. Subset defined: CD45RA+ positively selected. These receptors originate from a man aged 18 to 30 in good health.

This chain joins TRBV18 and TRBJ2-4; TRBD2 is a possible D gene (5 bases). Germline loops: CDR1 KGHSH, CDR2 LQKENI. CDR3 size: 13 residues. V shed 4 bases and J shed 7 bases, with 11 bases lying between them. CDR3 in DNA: TGTGCCAGCTCACAAAGCGGCCCGAACATTCAGTACTTC. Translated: CASSQSGPNIQYF.

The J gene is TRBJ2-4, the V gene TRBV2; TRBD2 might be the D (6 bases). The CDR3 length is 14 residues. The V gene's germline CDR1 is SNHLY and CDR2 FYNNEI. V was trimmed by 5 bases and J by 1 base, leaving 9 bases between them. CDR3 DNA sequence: TGTGCCAGCAGTCTGACTAGTGCCAAAAACATTCAGTACTTC. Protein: CASSLTSAKNIQYF. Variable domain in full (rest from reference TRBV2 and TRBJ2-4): EPEVTQTPSHQVTQMGQEVILRCVPISNHLYFYWYRQILGQKVEFLVSFYNNEISEKSEIFDDQFSVERPDGSNFTLKIRSTKLEDSAMYFCASSLTSAKNIQYFGAGTRLSVL.

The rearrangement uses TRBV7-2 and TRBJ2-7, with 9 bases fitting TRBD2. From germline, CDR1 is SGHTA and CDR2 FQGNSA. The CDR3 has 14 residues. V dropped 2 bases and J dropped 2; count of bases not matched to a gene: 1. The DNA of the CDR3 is TGTGCCAGCAGCTTACGCGGGAGGGCCTACGAGCAGTACTTC. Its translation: CASSLRGRAYEQYF.

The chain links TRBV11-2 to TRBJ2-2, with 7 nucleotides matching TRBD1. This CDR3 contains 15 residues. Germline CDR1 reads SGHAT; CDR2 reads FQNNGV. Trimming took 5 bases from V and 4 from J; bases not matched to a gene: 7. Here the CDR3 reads CASSLKTGLTGELFF. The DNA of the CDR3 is TGTGCCAGCAGCCTAAAGACAGGGCTCACCGGGGAGCTGTTTTTT.

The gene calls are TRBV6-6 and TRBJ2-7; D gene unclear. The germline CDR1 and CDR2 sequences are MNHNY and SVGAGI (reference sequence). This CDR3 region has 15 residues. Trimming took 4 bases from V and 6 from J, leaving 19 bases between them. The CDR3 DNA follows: TGTGCCAGCAGTTCCGGACCCGCCTCCGAGATCGAGCAGTACTTC. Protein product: CASSSGPASEIEQYF.

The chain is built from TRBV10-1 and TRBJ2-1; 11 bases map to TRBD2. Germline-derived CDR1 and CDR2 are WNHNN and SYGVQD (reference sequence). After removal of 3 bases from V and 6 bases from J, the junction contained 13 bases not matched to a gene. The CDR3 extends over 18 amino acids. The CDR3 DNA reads TGCGCCAGCAGTGAATCGGGGGCGACTAGCGGGAATCTCAATGAGCAGTTCTTC. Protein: CASSESGATSGNLNEQFF.

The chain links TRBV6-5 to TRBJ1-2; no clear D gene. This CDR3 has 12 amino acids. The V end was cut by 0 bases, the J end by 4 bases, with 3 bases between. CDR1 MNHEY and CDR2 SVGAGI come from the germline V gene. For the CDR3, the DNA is TGTGCCAGCAGTTACTCGGCCTATGGCTACACCTTC. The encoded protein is CASSYSAYGYTF.

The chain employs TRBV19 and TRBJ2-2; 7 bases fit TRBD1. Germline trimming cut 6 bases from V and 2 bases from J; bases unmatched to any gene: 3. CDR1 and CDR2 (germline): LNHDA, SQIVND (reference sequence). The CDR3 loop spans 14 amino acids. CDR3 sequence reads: CASRTGLNTGELFF. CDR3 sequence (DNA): TGTGCCAGTAGGACAGGGCTTAACACCGGGGAGCTGTTTTTT.

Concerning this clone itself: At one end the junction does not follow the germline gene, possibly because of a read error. CDR3 sequence reads: CASSLGTGETQYF. In DNA, the CDR3 is TGTGCTAGCAGCTTAGGGACAGGAGAGACCCAGTACTTC. This chain links TRBV7-7 with TRBJ2-5; 8 bases align to TRBD1. Germline lookup yields CDR1 SSHAT and CDR2 FNYEAQ (reference sequence). CDR3 length equals 13 residues.

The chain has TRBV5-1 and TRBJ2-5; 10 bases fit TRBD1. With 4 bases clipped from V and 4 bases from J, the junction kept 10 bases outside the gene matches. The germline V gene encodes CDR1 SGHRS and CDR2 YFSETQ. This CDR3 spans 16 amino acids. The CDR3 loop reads CASSPRKTGGPETQYF. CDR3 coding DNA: TGCGCCAGCAGCCCGAGGAAGACAGGGGGCCCAGAGACCCAGTACTTC.